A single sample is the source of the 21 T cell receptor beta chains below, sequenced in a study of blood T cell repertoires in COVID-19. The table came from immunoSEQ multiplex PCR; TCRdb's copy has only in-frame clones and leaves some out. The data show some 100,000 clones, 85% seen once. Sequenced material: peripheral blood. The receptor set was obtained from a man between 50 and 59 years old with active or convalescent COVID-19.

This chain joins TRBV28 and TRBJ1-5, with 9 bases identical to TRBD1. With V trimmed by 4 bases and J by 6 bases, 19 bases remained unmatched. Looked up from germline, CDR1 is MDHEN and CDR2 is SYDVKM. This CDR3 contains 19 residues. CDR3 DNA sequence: TGTGCCAGCAGTTATCCTAGTGCCGTAAAGACAGGGGGATTTCAGCCCCAGCATTTT. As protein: CASSYPSAVKTGGFQPQHF.

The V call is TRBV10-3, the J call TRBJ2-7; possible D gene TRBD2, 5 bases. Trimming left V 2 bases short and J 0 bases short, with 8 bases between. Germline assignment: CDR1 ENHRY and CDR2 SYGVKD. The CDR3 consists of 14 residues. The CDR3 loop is CAISEEGSSYEQYF. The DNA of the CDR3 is TGTGCCATCAGTGAGGAAGGGAGCTCCTACGAGCAGTACTTC.

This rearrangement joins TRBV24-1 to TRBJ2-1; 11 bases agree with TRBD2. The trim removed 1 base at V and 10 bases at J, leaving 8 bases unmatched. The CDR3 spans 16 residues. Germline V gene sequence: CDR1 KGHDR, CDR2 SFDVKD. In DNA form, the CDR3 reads TGTGCCACCAGTGATTTAAAGGGGACTAGCGGAAACGAGCAGTTCTTC. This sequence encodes CATSDLKGTSGNEQFF.

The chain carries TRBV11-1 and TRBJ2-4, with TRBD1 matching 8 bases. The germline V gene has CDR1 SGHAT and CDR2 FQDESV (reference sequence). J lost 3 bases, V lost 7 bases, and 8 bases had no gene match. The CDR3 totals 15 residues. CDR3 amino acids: CASTSGGADKNIQYF. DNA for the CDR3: TGTGCCAGCACCTCAGGGGGCGCGGACAAAAACATTCAGTACTTC.

CDR3 DNA sequence: TGTGCCAGTAGTGGGACAGGGGGCTCCTACGAGCAGTACTTC. Translating it yields CASSGTGGSYEQYF. The rearrangement links TRBV19 to TRBJ2-7; 11 bases agree with TRBD1. The CDR3 has 14 residues. The germline CDR1 and CDR2 sequences are LNHDA and SQIVND (reference sequence). V lost 5 bases to trimming and J lost 0 bases; unmatched junction nucleotides: 0.

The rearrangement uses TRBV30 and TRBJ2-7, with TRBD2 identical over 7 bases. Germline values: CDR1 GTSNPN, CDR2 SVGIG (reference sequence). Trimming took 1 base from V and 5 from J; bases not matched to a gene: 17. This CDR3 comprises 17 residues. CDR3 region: CAWSGLFHGRELDEQYF. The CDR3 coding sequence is TGTGCCTGGAGTGGCCTCTTTCATGGGCGGGAGCTCGACGAGCAGTACTTC.

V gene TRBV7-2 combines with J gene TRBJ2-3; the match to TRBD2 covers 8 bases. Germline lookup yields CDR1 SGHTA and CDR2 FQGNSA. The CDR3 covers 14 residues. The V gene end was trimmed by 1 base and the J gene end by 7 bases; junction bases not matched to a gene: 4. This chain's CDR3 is CASSLGSGGNTQYF. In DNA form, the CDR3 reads TGTGCCAGCAGCTTAGGGTCGGGGGGGAATACGCAGTATTTT.

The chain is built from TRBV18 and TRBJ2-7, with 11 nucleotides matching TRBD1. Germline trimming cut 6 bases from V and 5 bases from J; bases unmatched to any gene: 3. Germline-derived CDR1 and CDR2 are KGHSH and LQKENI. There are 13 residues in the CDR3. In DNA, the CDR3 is TGTGCCAGCTCCGGGACAGGGGGAGACGAGCAGTACTTC. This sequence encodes CASSGTGGDEQYF.

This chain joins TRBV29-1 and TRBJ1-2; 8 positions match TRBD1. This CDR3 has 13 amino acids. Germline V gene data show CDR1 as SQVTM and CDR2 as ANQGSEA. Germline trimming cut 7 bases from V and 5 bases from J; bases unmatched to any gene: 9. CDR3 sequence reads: CSGAGQGEYGYTF. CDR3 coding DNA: TGCAGCGGGGCCGGACAGGGTGAATATGGCTACACCTTC.

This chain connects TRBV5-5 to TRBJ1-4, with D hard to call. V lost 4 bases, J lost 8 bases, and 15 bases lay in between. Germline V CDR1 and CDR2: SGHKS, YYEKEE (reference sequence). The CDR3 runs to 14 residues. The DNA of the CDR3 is TGTGCCAGCAGCCGCGACATGGGCAACGAAAAACTGTTTTTT. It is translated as CASSRDMGNEKLFF.

The CDR3 loop is CASSSLTGAYEQYF. In DNA form, the CDR3 reads TGCGCCAGCAGCTCCCTGACAGGGGCCTACGAGCAGTACTTC. This chain links TRBV5-1 with TRBJ2-7, with TRBD1 matching over 8 bases. The CDR3 contains 14 residues. Germline V lookup: CDR1 SGHRS, CDR2 YFSETQ. The J segment lost 2 bases and the V segment lost 3 bases, leaving 4 bases of the junction unmatched.

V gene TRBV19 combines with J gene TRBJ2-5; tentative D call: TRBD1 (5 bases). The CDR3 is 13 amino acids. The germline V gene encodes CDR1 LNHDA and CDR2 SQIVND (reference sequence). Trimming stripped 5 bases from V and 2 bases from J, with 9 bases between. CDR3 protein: CASSAQGQETQYF. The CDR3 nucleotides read TGTGCCAGTAGTGCCCAGGGTCAAGAGACCCAGTACTTC.

CDR3 protein: CASSWGLNNEQFF. In nucleotides, the CDR3 is TGTGCCAGCAGCTGGGGCCTTAACAATGAGCAGTTCTTC. J is TRBJ2-1 and V is TRBV14, with D maybe TRBD1 (5 bases). The CDR3 has 13 amino acids. Germline assignment: CDR1 SGHDN and CDR2 FVKESK. V lost 5 bases, J lost 5 bases, and 10 bases lay in between.

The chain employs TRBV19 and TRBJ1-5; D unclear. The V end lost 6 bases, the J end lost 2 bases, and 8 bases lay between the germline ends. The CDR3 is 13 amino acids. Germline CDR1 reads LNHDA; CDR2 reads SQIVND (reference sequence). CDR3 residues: CASSRQGNQPQHF. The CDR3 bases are TGTGCCAGTAGCCGGCAGGGCAATCAGCCCCAGCATTTT.

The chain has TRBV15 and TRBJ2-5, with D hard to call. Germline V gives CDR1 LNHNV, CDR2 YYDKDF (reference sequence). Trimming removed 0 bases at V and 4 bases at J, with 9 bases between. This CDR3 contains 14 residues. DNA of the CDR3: TGTGCCACCAGCAGAGAAGTTGGGCGAGAGACCCAGTACTTC. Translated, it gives CATSREVGRETQYF.

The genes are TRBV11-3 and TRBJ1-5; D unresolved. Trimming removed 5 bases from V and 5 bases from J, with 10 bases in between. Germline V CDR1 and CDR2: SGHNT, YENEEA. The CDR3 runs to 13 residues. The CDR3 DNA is TGTGCCAGCAGCCTCACGGCGGATCAGCCCCAGCATTTT. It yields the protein CASSLTADQPQHF.

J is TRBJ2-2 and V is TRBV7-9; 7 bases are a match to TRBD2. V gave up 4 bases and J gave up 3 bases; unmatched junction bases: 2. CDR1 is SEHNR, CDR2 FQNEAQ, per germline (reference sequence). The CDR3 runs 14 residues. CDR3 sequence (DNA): TGTGCCAGCAGCTCGGGAGGCCACACCGGGGAGCTGTTTTTT. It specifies CASSSGGHTGELFF.

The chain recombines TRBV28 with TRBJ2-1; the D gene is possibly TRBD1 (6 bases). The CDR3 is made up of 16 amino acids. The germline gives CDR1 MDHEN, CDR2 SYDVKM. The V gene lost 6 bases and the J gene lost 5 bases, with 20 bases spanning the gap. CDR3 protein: CASSAPGTTSDNEQFF. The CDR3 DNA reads TGTGCCAGCAGCGCGCCCGGGACAACGTCGGACAATGAGCAGTTCTTC. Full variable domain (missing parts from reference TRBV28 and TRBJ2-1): DVKVTQSSRYLVKRTGEKVFLECVQDMDHENMFWYRQDPGLGLRLIYFSYDVKMKEKGDIPEGYSVSREKKERFSLILESASTNQTSMYLCASSAPGTTSDNEQFFGPGTRLTVL.

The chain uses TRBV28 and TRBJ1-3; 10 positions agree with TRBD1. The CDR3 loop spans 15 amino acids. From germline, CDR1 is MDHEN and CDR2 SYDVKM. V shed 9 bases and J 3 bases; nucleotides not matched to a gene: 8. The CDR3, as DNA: TGTGCCAGTTTCGACAGGGGGCAGGGTGGAAACACCATATATTTT. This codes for CASFDRGQGGNTIYF.

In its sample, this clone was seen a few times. The CDR3 here is CASIPRGVMDEQFF. The DNA for the CDR3 is TGCGCCAGCATACCCAGGGGTGTAATGGATGAGCAGTTCTTC. This chain links TRBV23-1 with TRBJ2-1; tentatively, D is TRBD1 (6 bases). TRBV23-1 counts as an open reading frame of uncertain function. The CDR3 is 14 residues long. The ends were cut back, 7 bases at V and 8 bases at J, with 18 bases in the middle.

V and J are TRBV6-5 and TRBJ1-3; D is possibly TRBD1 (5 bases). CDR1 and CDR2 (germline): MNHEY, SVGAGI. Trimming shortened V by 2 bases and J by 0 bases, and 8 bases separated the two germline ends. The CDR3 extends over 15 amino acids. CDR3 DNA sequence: TGTGCCAGCAGTTACGGGGCCTCCTCTGGAAACACCATATATTTT. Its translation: CASSYGASSGNTIYF.